Below, one T cell receptor beta chain is given with its context. What it binds is not known. Pooled together were second doses at about 4 or about 12 weeks. This entry comes from a study of T cell responses to AZD1222 COVID-19 vaccine. This CDR3 comprises 13 residues. Germline-derived CDR1 and CDR2 are ENHRY and SYGVKD. The ends were cut back, 6 bases at V and 5 bases at J, with 11 bases in the middle. The table came from immunoSEQ multiplex PCR; TCRdb's copy has only in-frame clones and leaves some out. The repertoire holds around 120,000 clones, with around nine tenths as singletons. Whole-study results and caveats: Baseline testing showed seropositivity in only 6 or 7 AZD1222 recipients. Donors skewed white British and female; clonal diversity was possibly underestimated. Spike-specific TCR depth and breadth grew after two AZD1222 doses.

This clonotype was obtained from an adult who received the AZD1222 COVID-19 vaccine. This chain uses TRBV10-3 with TRBJ1-5; maybe TRBD1 (5 bases). This material consisted of peripheral blood, taken 28 days after the second AZD1222 dose. The CDR3 sequence: CAIRAGSDQPQHF. DNA for the CDR3: TGTGCCATCAGAGCAGGGTCGGATCAGCCCCAGCATTTT.